The T cell receptor (beta chain) described here comes from a study of blood T cell repertoires in COVID-19 (dated by TCRdb to between 2020 and 2021). About the full investigation: The collaborator samples originated in the United States, Italy and Spain and spanned the acute and convalescent phases of COVID-19. The prospective study material was composed of cDNA or gDNA derived from T cells, B-cell-depleted T cells, or PBMCs. Subjects who had been exposed to COVID-19, were actively infected with it, or had recovered from it provided the deeply sampled blood TCRbeta repertoires that made up the dataset. A freely available public database, intended as a resource for researchers studying the immune response to SARS-CoV-2, is where the repertoires were released. The samples were drawn from the first 160 participants of the ongoing ImmuneRACE study and from 1,254 subjects provided by 6 global collaborators. Sample metadata almost always included a de-identified subject ID, COVID-19 status, age in years and sex. Where available, HLA class I and class II types were obtained from metadata supplied by the sample provider rather than from assay-based typing. The paper's findings and limits, for the study overall: How much clinical and demographic metadata was included differed by source and by participant, and the metadata was provided uncurated.

The CDR3 measures 12 amino acids from cysteine to phenylalanine. The sequence is cut down to CDR3 DNA, 36 bases in frame from base 1. The junction carries 7 bases between V and J, which are trimmed by 3 bases and 6 bases respectively. From a lookup of the germline V gene, CDR1 and CDR2 are SGHTA and FQGNSA. This clone is a singleton in its sample. The antigen it recognizes is unknown. Per-base qualities were not stored, and no clone one base away is much larger. Collaborating institutions collected whole blood in K2EDTA tubes following their own protocols. For TCRbeta analysis, collaborators shipped samples as frozen whole blood, isolated PBMCs, or DNA extracted from either of those sample types. The immunoSEQ Assay, a bias-controlled multiplex PCR, was used to amplify TCRbeta CDR3 regions from genomic DNA. In the authors' own workflow: The number of nucleated cells in each sample was estimated from the amplification of reference gene primers within the assay. To quantify the absolute abundance of each unique TCRbeta CDR3 rearrangement, sequence reads were collapsed and filtered. Productive Simpson clonality was computed per sample as the square root of Simpson's diversity index over productive rearrangements. The table was pulled from immuneACCESS by TCRdb, which kept in-frame rearrangements only. Such tables lose some clones; where checked, under half of the loss comes from unresolved V genes, and the rest has no known cause. The V and J calls and the clone size are those of that table, but D and trimming were determined from the DNA. Here the sample has some 39,000 clones; 85% to 95% occur a single time. Of the sample, 4.5% to 6.5% falls within the top ten clones.

Sequencing was performed on peripheral blood. This sequence was found in a human donor in a cohort sampled during active COVID-19. This chain joins TRBV7-2 to TRBJ2-3; the D gene is unclear. The sequenced DNA: TGTGCCAGCAGCTTTCTCCTGGATACGCAGTATTTT. Protein translation: CASSFLLDTQYF. With the portions outside the CDR3 filled from the reference TRBV7-2 and TRBJ2-3 genes, the complete variable region becomes GAGVSQSPSNKVTEKGKDVELRCDPISGHTALYWYRQSLGQGLEFLIYFQGNSAPDKSGLPSDRFSAERTGGSVSTLTIQRTQQEDSAVYLCASSFLLDTQYFGPGTRLTVL.